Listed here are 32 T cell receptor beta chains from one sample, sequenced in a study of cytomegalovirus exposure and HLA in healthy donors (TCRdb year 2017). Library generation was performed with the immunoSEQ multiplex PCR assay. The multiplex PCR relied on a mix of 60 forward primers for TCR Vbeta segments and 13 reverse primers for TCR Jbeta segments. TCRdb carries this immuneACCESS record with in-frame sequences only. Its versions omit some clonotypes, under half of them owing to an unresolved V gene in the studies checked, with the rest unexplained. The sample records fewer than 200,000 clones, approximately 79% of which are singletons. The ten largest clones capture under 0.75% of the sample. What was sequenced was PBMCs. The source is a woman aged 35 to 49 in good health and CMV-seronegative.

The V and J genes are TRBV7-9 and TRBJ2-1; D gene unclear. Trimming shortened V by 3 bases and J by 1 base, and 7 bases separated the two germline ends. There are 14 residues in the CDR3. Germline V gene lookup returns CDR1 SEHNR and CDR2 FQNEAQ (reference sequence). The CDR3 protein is CASSFPGSYNEQFF. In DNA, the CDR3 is TGTGCCAGCAGCTTTCCAGGATCCTACAATGAGCAGTTCTTC.

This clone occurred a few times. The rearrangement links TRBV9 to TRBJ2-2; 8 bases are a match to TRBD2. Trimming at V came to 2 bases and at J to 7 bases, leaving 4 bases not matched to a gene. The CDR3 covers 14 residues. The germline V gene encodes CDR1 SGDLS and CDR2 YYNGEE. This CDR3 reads CASSVGGDGGELFF. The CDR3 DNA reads TGTGCCAGCAGCGTCGGGGGGGACGGCGGGGAGCTGTTTTTT.

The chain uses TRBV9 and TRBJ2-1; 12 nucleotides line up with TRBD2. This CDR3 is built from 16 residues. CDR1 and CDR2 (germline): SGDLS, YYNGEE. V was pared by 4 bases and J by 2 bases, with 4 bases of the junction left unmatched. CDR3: CASSPRTSGAYNEQFF. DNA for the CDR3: TGTGCCAGCAGCCCCCGGACTAGCGGGGCCTACAATGAGCAGTTCTTC.

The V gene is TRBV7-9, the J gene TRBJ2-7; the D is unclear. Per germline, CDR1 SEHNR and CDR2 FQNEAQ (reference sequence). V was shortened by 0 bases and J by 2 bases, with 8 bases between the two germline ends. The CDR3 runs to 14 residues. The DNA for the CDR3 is TGTGCCAGCAGCTTAGCGCTTGTAGCCTACGAGCAGTACTTC. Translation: CASSLALVAYEQYF.

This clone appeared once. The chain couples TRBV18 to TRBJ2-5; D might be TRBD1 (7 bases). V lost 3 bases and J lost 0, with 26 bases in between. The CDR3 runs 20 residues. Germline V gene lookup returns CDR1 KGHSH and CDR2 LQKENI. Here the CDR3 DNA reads TGTGCCAGCTCACCTCCGACAGGGTCGCGGGAATCGGGCTACCAAGAGACCCAGTACTTC. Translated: CASSPPTGSRESGYQETQYF.

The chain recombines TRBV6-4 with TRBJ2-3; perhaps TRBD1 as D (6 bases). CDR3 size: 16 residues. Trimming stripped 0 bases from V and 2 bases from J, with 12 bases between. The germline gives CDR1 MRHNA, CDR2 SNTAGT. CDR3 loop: CASSDSPRGSTDTQYF. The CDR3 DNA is TGTGCCAGCAGTGACTCGCCCAGGGGTTCCACAGATACGCAGTATTTT.

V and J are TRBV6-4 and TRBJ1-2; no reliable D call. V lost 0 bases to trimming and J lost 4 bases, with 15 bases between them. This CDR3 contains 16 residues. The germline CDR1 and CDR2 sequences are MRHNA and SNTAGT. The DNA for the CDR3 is TGTGCCAGCAGTGACTCGTTCACATCCCCCCTCTATGGCTACACCTTC. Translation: CASSDSFTSPLYGYTF.

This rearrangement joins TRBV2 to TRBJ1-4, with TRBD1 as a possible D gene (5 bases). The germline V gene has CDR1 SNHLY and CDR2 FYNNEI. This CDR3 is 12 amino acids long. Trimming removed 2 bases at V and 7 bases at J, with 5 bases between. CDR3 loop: CASSERGEKLFF. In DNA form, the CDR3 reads TGTGCCAGCAGTGAAAGGGGTGAAAAACTGTTTTTT.

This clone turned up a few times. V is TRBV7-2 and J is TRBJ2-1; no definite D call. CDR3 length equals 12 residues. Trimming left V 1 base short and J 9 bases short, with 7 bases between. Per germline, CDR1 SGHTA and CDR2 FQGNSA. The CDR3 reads CASSLEQTEQFF. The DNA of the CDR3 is TGTGCCAGCAGCTTAGAACAGACTGAGCAGTTCTTC. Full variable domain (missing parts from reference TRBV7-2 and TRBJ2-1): GAGVSQSPSNKVTEKGKDVELRCDPISGHTALYWYRQSLGQGLEFLIYFQGNSAPDKSGLPSDRFSAERTGGSVSTLTIQRTQQEDSAVYLCASSLEQTEQFFGPGTRLTVL.

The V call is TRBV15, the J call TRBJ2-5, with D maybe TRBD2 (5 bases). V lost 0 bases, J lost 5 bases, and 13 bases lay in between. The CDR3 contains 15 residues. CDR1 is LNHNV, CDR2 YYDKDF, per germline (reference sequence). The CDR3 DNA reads TGTGCCACCAGCAGAGATCAACTAGGCTTTGAGACCCAGTACTTC. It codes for CATSRDQLGFETQYF. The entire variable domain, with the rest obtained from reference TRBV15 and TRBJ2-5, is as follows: DAMVIQNPRYQVTQFGKPVTLSCSQTLNHNVMYWYQQKSSQAPKLLFHYYDKDFNNEADTPDNFQSRRPNTSFCFLDIRSPGLGDTAMYLCATSRDQLGFETQYFGPGTRLLVL.

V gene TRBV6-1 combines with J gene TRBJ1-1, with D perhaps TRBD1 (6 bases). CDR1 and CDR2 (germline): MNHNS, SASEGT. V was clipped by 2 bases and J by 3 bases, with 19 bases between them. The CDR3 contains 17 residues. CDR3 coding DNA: TGTGCCAGCAGTGAACCCTGGACGAGGACAGAGCACACTGAAGCTTTCTTT. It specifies CASSEPWTRTEHTEAFF.

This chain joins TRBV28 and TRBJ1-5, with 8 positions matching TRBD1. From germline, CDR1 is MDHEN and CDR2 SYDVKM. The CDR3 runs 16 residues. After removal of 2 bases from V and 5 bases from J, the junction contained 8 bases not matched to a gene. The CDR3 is CASSLAQGARDQPQHF. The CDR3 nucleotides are TGTGCCAGCAGTTTAGCCCAGGGGGCCAGGGATCAGCCCCAGCATTTT.

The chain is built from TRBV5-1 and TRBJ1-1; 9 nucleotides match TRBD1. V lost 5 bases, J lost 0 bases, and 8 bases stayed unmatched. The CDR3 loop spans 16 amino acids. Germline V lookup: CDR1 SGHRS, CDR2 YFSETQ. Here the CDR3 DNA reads TGCGCCAGCAGACCTACAGGGGGCGGTTTGAACACTGAAGCTTTCTTT. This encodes CASRPTGGGLNTEAFF.

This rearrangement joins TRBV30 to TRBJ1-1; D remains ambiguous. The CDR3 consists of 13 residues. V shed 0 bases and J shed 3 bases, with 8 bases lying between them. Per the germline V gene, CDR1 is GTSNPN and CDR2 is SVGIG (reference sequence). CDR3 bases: TGTGCCTGGAGTGTACGAACGGACACTGAAGCTTTCTTT. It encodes CAWSVRTDTEAFF. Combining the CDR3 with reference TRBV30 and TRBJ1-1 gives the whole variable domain SQTIHQWPATLVQPVGSPLSLECTVEGTSNPNLYWYRQAAGRGLQLLFYSVGIGQISSEVPQNLSASRPQDRQFILSSKKLLLSDSGFYLCAWSVRTDTEAFFGQGTRLTVV.

CDR3 sequence reads: CAISESGTGGLDEQFF. For the CDR3, the DNA is TGTGCCATCAGTGAGAGTGGGACAGGGGGCCTCGATGAGCAGTTCTTC. This chain joins TRBV10-3 and TRBJ2-1; TRBD1 agrees at 12 bases. The CDR3 runs 16 residues. Germline values: CDR1 ENHRY, CDR2 SYGVKD. Trimming removed 2 bases from V and 8 bases from J; junction bases left unmatched: 7.

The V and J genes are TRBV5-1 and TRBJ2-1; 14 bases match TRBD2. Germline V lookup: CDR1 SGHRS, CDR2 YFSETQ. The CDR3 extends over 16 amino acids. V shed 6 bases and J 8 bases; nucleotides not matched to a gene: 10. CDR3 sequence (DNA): TGCGCCAGCAACAAAGATATGGGACTAGCGGGAGATGAGCAGTTCTTC. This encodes CASNKDMGLAGDEQFF.

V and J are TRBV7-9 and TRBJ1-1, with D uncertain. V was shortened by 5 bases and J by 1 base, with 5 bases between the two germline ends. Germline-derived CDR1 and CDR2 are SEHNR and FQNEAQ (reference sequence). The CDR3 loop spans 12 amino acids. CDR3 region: CASSIKNTEAFF. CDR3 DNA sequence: TGTGCCAGCAGCATTAAGAACACTGAAGCTTTCTTT.

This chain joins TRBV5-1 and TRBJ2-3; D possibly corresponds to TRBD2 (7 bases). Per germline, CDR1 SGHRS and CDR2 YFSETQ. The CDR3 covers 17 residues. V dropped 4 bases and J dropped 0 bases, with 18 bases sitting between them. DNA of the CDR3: TGCGCCAGCAGCCTAAGGGCAGCGGGGACAAGCACAGATACGCAGTATTTT. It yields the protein CASSLRAAGTSTDTQYF. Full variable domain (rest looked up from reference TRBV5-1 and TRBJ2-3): KAGVTQTPRYLIKTRGQQVTLSCSPISGHRSVSWYQQTPGQGLQFLFEYFSETQRNKGNFPGRFSGRQFSNSRSEMNVSTLELGDSALYLCASSLRAAGTSTDTQYFGPGTRLTVL.

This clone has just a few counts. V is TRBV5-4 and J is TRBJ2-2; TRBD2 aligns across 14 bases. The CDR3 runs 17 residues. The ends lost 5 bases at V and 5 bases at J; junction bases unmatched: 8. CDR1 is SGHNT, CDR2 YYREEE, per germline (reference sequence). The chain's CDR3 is CASSPTSGRAGTGELFF. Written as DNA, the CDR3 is TGTGCCAGCAGTCCGACTAGCGGGAGGGCGGGGACCGGGGAGCTGTTTTTT.

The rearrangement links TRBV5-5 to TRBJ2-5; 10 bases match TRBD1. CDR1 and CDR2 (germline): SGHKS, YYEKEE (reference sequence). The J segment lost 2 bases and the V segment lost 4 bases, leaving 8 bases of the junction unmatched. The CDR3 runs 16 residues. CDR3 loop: CASSPGTGVRQETQYF. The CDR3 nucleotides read TGTGCCAGCAGCCCTGGGACAGGGGTTCGTCAAGAGACCCAGTACTTC. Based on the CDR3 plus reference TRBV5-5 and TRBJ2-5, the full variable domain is DAGVTQSPTHLIKTRGQQVTLRCSPISGHKSVSWYQQVLGQGPQFIFQYYEKEERGRGNFPDRFSARQFPNYSSELNVNALLLGDSALYLCASSPGTGVRQETQYFGPGTRLLVL.

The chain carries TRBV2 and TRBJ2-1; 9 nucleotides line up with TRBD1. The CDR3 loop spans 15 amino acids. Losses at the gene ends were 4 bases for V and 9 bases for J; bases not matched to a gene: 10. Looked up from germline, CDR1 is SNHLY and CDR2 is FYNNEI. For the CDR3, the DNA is TGTGCCAGCAGTGGAGGAACAGGGGGCATAACTGAGCAGTTCTTC. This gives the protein CASSGGTGGITEQFF.

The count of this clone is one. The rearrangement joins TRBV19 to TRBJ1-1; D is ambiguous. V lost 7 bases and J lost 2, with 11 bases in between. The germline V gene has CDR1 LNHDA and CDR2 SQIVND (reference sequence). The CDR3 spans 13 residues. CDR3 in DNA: TGTGCCAGTACGTTCCAGGCCAACACTGAAGCTTTCTTT. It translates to CASTFQANTEAFF.

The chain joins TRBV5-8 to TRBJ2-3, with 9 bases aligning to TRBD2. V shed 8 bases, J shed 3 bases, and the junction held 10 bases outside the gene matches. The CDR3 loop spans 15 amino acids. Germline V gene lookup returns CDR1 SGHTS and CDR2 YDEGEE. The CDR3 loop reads CASQDETSGTDTQYF. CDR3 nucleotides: TGTGCCAGTCAAGACGAGACTAGCGGTACAGATACGCAGTATTTT.

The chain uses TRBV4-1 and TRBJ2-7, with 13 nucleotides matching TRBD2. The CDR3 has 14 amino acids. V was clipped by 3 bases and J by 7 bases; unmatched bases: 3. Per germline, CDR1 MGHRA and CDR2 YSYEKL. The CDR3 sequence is CASSHTSGRGEQYF. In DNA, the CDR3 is TGCGCCAGCAGCCACACTAGCGGGAGGGGTGAGCAGTACTTC.

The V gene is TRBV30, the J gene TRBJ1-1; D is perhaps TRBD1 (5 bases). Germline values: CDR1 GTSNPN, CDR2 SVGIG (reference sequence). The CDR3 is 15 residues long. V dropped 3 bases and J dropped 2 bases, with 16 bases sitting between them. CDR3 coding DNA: TGTGCCTGGAGCTTCCTTGGACAAGATAACACTGAAGCTTTCTTT. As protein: CAWSFLGQDNTEAFF.

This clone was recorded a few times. This CDR3 reads CASSLGGAWNQPQHF. The DNA for the CDR3 is TGTGCCAGCAGTTTAGGCGGGGCGTGGAATCAGCCCCAGCATTTT. V is TRBV27 and J is TRBJ1-5; perhaps TRBD1 as D (5 bases). Per the germline V gene, CDR1 is MNHEY and CDR2 is SMNVEV (reference sequence). V lost 2 bases and J 4 bases, leaving 12 bases between the germline ends. The length of the CDR3 is 15 residues.

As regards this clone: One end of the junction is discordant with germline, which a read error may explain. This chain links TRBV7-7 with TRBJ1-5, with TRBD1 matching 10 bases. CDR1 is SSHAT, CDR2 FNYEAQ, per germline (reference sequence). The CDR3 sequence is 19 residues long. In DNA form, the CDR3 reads TGTGCTAGCAGCTTAGCGAGGACAGGGGGGGTTATTGGCAATCAGCCCCAGCATTTT. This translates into CASSLARTGGVIGNQPQHF.

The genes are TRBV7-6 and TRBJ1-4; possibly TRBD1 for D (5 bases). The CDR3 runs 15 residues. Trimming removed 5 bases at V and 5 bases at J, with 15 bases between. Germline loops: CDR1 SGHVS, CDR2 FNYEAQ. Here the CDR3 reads CASSLLGGRNEKLFF. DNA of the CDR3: TGTGCCAGCAGCCTCCTTGGGGGGAGGAATGAAAAACTGTTTTTT.

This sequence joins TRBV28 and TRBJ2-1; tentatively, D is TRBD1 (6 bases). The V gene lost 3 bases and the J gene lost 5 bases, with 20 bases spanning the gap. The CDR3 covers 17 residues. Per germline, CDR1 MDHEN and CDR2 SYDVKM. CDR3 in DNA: TGTGCCAGCAGTTTCCGGCCTCTAATCAGGGGAAACAATGAGCAGTTCTTC. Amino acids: CASSFRPLIRGNNEQFF.

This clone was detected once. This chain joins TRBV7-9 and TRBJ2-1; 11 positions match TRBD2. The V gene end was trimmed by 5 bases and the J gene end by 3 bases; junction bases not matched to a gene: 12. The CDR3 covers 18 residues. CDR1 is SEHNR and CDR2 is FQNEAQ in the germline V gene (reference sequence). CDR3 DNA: TGTGCCAGCAGCGGTGGGGCTAGCGGGAGGTCTCGCTACAATGAGCAGTTCTTC. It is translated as CASSGGASGRSRYNEQFF.

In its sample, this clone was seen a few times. For the CDR3, the DNA is TGTGCCAGCAGCTCCGGACAGGGGTGGGTGAGTGAAGCTTTCTTT. It specifies CASSSGQGWVSEAFF. The J gene is TRBJ1-1, the V gene TRBV5-6; TRBD1 matches at 9 bases. V dropped 3 bases and J dropped 7; count of bases not matched to a gene: 10. Germline V gene data show CDR1 as SGHDT and CDR2 as YYEEEE. This CDR3 spans 15 amino acids.

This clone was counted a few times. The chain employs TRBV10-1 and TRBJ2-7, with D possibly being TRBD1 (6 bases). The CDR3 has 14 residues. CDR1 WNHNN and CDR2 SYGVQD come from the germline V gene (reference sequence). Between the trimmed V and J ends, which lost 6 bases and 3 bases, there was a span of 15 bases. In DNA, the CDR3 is TGCGCCAGCAGCCCCAGGGGCCGAGTCTACGAGCAGTACTTC. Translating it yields CASSPRGRVYEQYF.